Sequencing of this T cell receptor beta chain was carried out in a study of cytomegalovirus exposure and HLA in healthy donors. About the study: Among about 179 million T cells, an earlier analysis found 95 million to 140 million unique TCR beta sequences. Study-wide points: The study flagged 150 to 200 TCR beta chains as cytomegalovirus-associated. Whilst most TCR sequences proved rare, a subset of public TCRs occurred across many donors.

Researchers ran the PCR with 60 Vbeta and 13 Jbeta primers. This table comes from immunoSEQ multiplex PCR, and its TCRdb copy is limited to in-frame clones, with some not included. The data hold approximately 190,000 clones, with around 73% observed a single time. With regard to this clone: Its specificity is not known.

There are 19 residues in the CDR3. V was pared by 5 bases and J by 5 bases, with 15 bases of the junction left unmatched. The germline CDR1 and CDR2 sequences are SGHNT and YENEEA. This clonotype was sampled from a woman in her twenties or thirties in good health and CMV-seropositive. The rearrangement uses TRBV11-3 and TRBJ2-1; 13 positions agree with TRBD2. Sequences were obtained from PBMCs. CDR3 amino acids: CASSLRLAGGPSTDNEQFF. CDR3 DNA: TGTGCCAGCAGCCTCCGACTAGCGGGGGGCCCGAGTACAGACAATGAGCAGTTCTTC.